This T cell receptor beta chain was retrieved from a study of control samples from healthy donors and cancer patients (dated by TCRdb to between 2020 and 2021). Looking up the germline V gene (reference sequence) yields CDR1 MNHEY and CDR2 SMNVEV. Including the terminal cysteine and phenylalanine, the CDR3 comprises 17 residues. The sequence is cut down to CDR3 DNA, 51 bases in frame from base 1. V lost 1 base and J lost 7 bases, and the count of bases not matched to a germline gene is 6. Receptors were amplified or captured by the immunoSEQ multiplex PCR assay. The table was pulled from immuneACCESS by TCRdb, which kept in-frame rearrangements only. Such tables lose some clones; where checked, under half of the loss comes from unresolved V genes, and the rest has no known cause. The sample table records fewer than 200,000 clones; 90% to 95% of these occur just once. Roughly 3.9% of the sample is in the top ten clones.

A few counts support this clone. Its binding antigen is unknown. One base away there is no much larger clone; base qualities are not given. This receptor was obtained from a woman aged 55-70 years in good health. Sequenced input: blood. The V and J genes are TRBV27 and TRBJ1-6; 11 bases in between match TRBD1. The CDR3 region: CASSLFGQGALNSPLHF. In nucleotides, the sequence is TGTGCCAGCAGTTTATTTGGACAGGGGGCCTTGAATTCACCCCTCCACTTT.